These 31 T cell receptor beta chains were sequenced from one sample in a study of blood T cell repertoires in COVID-19. Sequencing was performed with immunoSEQ multiplex PCR; in TCRdb, only in-frame clones are kept and a portion is missing. The repertoire has about 58,000 clones, 75% to 90% of them found once; the top ten carry more than 1.2%. Sequencing was performed on peripheral blood. These receptors came from a man in his sixties with acute or convalescent COVID-19.

This chain links TRBV7-9 with TRBJ2-5, with 11 bases aligning to TRBD2. CDR1 and CDR2 from the germline V gene are SEHNR and FQNEAQ (reference sequence). The CDR3 contains 16 residues. Unmatched junction bases numbered 6, after V lost 5 bases and J lost 1 base. CDR3 protein: CASSPRLAGIQETQYF. CDR3 coding DNA: TGTGCCAGCAGCCCTCGACTAGCGGGGATCCAAGAGACCCAGTACTTC.

The chain is built from TRBV5-1 and TRBJ1-4; D gene ambiguous. Germline CDR1 reads SGHRS; CDR2 reads YFSETQ. V lost 4 bases and J lost 7, with 8 bases in between. The CDR3 spans 12 residues. This CDR3 reads CASSVRGEKLFF. DNA of the CDR3: TGCGCCAGCAGCGTCCGAGGTGAAAAACTGTTTTTT.

This chain uses TRBV6-1 with TRBJ1-5, with D tentatively TRBD1 (6 bases). CDR1 is MNHNS, CDR2 SASEGT, per germline. V lost 4 bases and J lost 4, with 17 bases in between. The CDR3 totals 16 residues. In nucleotides, the CDR3 is TGTGCCAGCAGTGTCTATAGGGCCGACAGGAATCAGCCCCAGCATTTT. As protein: CASSVYRADRNQPQHF.

V usage is TRBV9 and J usage is TRBJ1-3; 8 positions agree with TRBD1. Trimming removed 6 bases from V and 4 bases from J; junction bases left unmatched: 6. Germline V gene sequence: CDR1 SGDLS, CDR2 YYNGEE. CDR3 length equals 14 residues. CDR3 loop: CASTRTGTGNTIYF. The CDR3 coding sequence is TGTGCCAGCACCCGGACAGGGACAGGAAACACCATATATTTT.

CDR3 loop: CASRWDRGQGNTEAFF. The CDR3, as DNA: TGTGCCAGCAGATGGGACAGGGGGCAGGGGAACACTGAAGCTTTCTTT. The rearrangement uses TRBV3-1 (or the pseudogene TRBV3-2) and TRBJ1-1; 12 nucleotides line up with TRBD1. The trim removed 6 bases at V and 1 base at J, leaving 6 bases unmatched. CDR3 length equals 16 residues. The germline CDR1 and CDR2 sequences are LGHDT and YNNKEL (reference sequence).

The V gene is TRBV5-6, the J gene TRBJ1-6; TRBD1 matches at 10 bases. Germline V gives CDR1 SGHDT, CDR2 YYEEEE. The CDR3 is 16 amino acids. The ends lost 2 bases at V and 6 bases at J; junction bases unmatched: 5. This CDR3 reads CASSLPGQGFNSPLHF. The CDR3 coding sequence is TGTGCCAGCAGCTTACCGGGACAGGGGTTTAATTCACCCCTCCACTTT.

CDR3 loop: CASSVGVFGGNSGNTIYF. The CDR3 nucleotides are TGTGCCAGCAGCGTAGGTGTTTTTGGGGGCAACTCTGGAAACACCATATATTTT. The chain employs TRBV9 and TRBJ1-3; the D gene is possibly TRBD1 (6 bases). The ends were cut back, 0 bases at V and 0 bases at J, with 16 bases in the middle. Germline V gene sequence: CDR1 SGDLS, CDR2 YYNGEE. This CDR3 contains 18 residues.

This rearrangement joins TRBV7-2 to TRBJ2-1; TRBD1 agrees at 8 bases. V shed 5 bases, J shed 0 bases, and the junction held 6 bases outside the gene matches. Germline CDR1 SGHTA, CDR2 FQGNSA. This CDR3 is built from 16 residues. The chain's CDR3 is CASSPQQGASYNEQFF. The CDR3 DNA is TGTGCCAGCAGCCCACAGCAGGGGGCCTCCTACAATGAGCAGTTCTTC. Based on the CDR3 plus reference TRBV7-2 and TRBJ2-1, the full variable domain is GAGVSQSPSNKVTEKGKDVELRCDPISGHTALYWYRQSLGQGLEFLIYFQGNSAPDKSGLPSDRFSAERTGGSVSTLTIQRTQQEDSAVYLCASSPQQGASYNEQFFGPGTRLTVL.

This chain joins TRBV28 and TRBJ1-6; TRBD1 matches at 7 bases. CDR1 and CDR2 from the germline V gene are MDHEN and SYDVKM. The CDR3 covers 12 residues. After removal of 10 bases from V and 10 bases from J, the junction contained 7 bases not matched to a gene. The CDR3 spells CATGRQGSPLHF. CDR3 DNA sequence: TGTGCCACCGGACGACAGGGATCACCCCTCCACTTT.

This clone was recorded once. This rearrangement joins TRBV28 to TRBJ1-6; 10 bases fit TRBD1. The CDR3 is 15 residues long. V shed 5 bases, J shed 7 bases, and the junction held 5 bases outside the gene matches. In germline, CDR1 is MDHEN, CDR2 SYDVKM. CDR3: CASSPRTGGNSPLHF. The CDR3 coding sequence is TGTGCCAGCAGTCCACGGACAGGGGGAAATTCACCCCTCCACTTT.

The chain links TRBV6-1 to TRBJ1-1, with 7 bases identical to TRBD1. The CDR3 has 14 amino acids. Germline V CDR1 and CDR2: MNHNS, SASEGT. The J segment lost 4 bases and the V segment lost 3 bases, leaving 5 bases of the junction unmatched. The CDR3: CASSETGQFTEAFF. In DNA form, the CDR3 reads TGTGCCAGCAGTGAGACAGGGCAGTTCACTGAAGCTTTCTTT.

The gene calls are TRBV4-3 and TRBJ1-4; 9 nucleotides line up with TRBD1. The ends lost 2 bases at V and 8 bases at J; junction bases unmatched: 6. Germline CDR1 LGHNA, CDR2 YSLEER. There are 15 residues in the CDR3. CDR3 in DNA: TGCGCCAGCAGCCAACCCGGACAGGGGCGGGAAAAACTGTTTTTT. Encoded protein: CASSQPGQGREKLFF.

The V call is TRBV5-1, the J call TRBJ2-5; the D is unclear. CDR3 length: 15 residues. V lost 4 bases and J lost 5, with 18 bases in between. From germline, CDR1 is SGHRS and CDR2 YFSETQ. The CDR3 here is CASSLSSPGEETQYF. CDR3 nucleotides: TGCGCCAGCAGCCTGTCCTCTCCAGGTGAGGAGACCCAGTACTTC. Looking up the rest from reference TRBV5-1 and TRBJ2-5 gives the full variable domain: KAGVTQTPRYLIKTRGQQVTLSCSPISGHRSVSWYQQTPGQGLQFLFEYFSETQRNKGNFPGRFSGRQFSNSRSEMNVSTLELGDSALYLCASSLSSPGEETQYFGPGTRLLVL.

This chain uses TRBV11-3 with TRBJ1-4; D possibly corresponds to TRBD1 (5 bases). The germline V and J ends were trimmed by 5 bases and 7 bases, with 11 bases remaining between them. The CDR3 length is 13 residues. The germline gives CDR1 SGHNT, CDR2 YENEEA. The CDR3: CASSPPGGEKLFF. For the CDR3, the DNA is TGTGCCAGCAGCCCTCCGGGGGGTGAAAAACTGTTTTTT.

The chain recombines TRBV7-8 with TRBJ1-2, with D possibly TRBD1 on 5 matching bases. Per the germline V gene, CDR1 is SGHVS and CDR2 is FQNEAQ. V gave up 5 bases and J gave up 6 bases, with 13 bases separating them. The CDR3 is 13 residues long. In DNA, the CDR3 is TGTGCCAGCAGCCCAGCTACAGGACATGGCTACACCTTC. It codes for CASSPATGHGYTF.

The genes are TRBV5-4 and TRBJ2-2; 11 nucleotides align to TRBD2. Losses at the gene ends were 4 bases for V and 1 base for J; bases not matched to a gene: 3. This CDR3 spans 16 amino acids. CDR1 is SGHNT and CDR2 is YYREEE in the germline V gene (reference sequence). The CDR3 loop is CASSPGTSGNTGELFF. CDR3 nucleotides: TGTGCCAGCAGCCCAGGGACTAGCGGGAACACCGGGGAGCTGTTTTTT.

On this clone itself: The same CDR3 also results from other DNA sequences found in this sample. Here the CDR3 reads CASRPGQPYNEQFF. The CDR3 region has the DNA TGTGCCAGTAGGCCCGGACAGCCTTACAATGAGCAGTTCTTC. The genes are TRBV19 and TRBJ2-1; maybe TRBD1 (6 bases). Germline V gives CDR1 LNHDA, CDR2 SQIVND (reference sequence). V lost 6 bases to trimming and J lost 4 bases, with 13 bases between them. The CDR3 extends over 14 amino acids.

This clone came up once. The rearrangement uses TRBV28 and TRBJ2-5, with TRBD2 matching 14 bases. CDR1 MDHEN and CDR2 SYDVKM come from the germline V gene. The CDR3 covers 15 residues. J gave up 5 bases and V 7 bases, and 6 bases lay outside the gene matches. The CDR3 spells CASTLTSGRVETQYF. CDR3 coding DNA: TGTGCCAGCACCCTGACTAGCGGGAGGGTGGAGACCCAGTACTTC.

This chain links TRBV30 with TRBJ1-3; the D is unclear. Germline V CDR1 and CDR2: GTSNPN, SVGIG (reference sequence). The V end lost 4 bases, the J end lost 0 bases, and 4 bases lay between the germline ends. The CDR3 extends over 12 amino acids. The CDR3 sequence: CAWKRSGNTIYF. CDR3 in DNA: TGTGCCTGGAAGCGCTCTGGAAACACCATATATTTT.

The genes are TRBV5-1 and TRBJ1-3; D unclear. The CDR3 length is 12 residues. Trimming cost V 4 bases and J 7 bases, with 9 bases left between them. The V gene's germline CDR1 is SGHRS and CDR2 YFSETQ. The CDR3 here is CASSPGDNTIYF. As DNA, the CDR3 is TGCGCCAGCAGCCCCGGGGATAACACCATATATTTT. Combining the CDR3 with reference TRBV5-1 and TRBJ1-3 gives the whole variable domain KAGVTQTPRYLIKTRGQQVTLSCSPISGHRSVSWYQQTPGQGLQFLFEYFSETQRNKGNFPGRFSGRQFSNSRSEMNVSTLELGDSALYLCASSPGDNTIYFGEGSWLTVV.

The CDR3 here is CASSVDPRDEKLFF. CDR3 DNA: TGTGCCAGCAGCGTAGACCCGAGGGATGAAAAACTGTTTTTT. The chain couples TRBV9 to TRBJ1-4; D gene ambiguous. The CDR3 has 14 amino acids. V was clipped by 0 bases and J by 6 bases, with 9 bases between them. Germline lookup yields CDR1 SGDLS and CDR2 YYNGEE. Variable domain in full (rest from reference TRBV9 and TRBJ1-4): DSGVTQTPKHLITATGQRVTLRCSPRSGDLSVYWYQQSLDQGLQFLIQYYNGEERAKGNILERFSAQQFPDLHSELNLSSLELGDSALYFCASSVDPRDEKLFFGSGTQLSVL.

The genes are TRBV7-2 and TRBJ1-4; TRBD1 matches 9 bases. The V gene end was trimmed by 6 bases and the J gene end by 7 bases; junction bases not matched to a gene: 9. This CDR3 comprises 15 residues. The V gene's germline CDR1 is SGHTA and CDR2 FQGNSA. DNA for the CDR3: TGTGCCAGCAGACAAACAGGGGGCCTTGGTGAAAAACTGTTTTTT. Encoded protein: CASRQTGGLGEKLFF.

The rearrangement uses TRBV19 and TRBJ1-2; D may be TRBD1 (6 bases). V lost 4 bases and J 2 bases, leaving 14 bases between the germline ends. The germline CDR1 and CDR2 sequences are LNHDA and SQIVND (reference sequence). There are 15 residues in the CDR3. CDR3 loop: CASSRRGDTNYGYTF. CDR3 DNA: TGTGCCAGTAGTAGAAGAGGGGACACCAACTATGGCTACACCTTC.

The chain uses TRBV5-5 and TRBJ2-7; 10 nucleotides match TRBD2. The V segment lost 5 bases and the J segment 4 bases; nucleotides outside the gene matches: 9. CDR1 is SGHKS, CDR2 YYEKEE, per germline (reference sequence). This CDR3 contains 15 residues. The DNA for the CDR3 is TGTGCCAGCAGTTCTCGTAGCGGGAGGTCTTACGAGCAGTACTTC. Residues: CASSSRSGRSYEQYF.

V and J are TRBV27 and TRBJ2-3, with TRBD1 matching 10 bases. The CDR3 totals 18 residues. Trimming at V came to 5 bases and at J to 1 base, leaving 12 bases not matched to a gene. Germline values: CDR1 MNHEY, CDR2 SMNVEV (reference sequence). The CDR3, as DNA: TGTGCCAGCAGTCCCTCCTTCGGGACAGGGGTGGGCACAGATACGCAGTATTTT. This translates into CASSPSFGTGVGTDTQYF.

The J gene is TRBJ2-3, the V gene TRBV5-1; a weak D match, TRBD2 (5 bases). In germline, CDR1 is SGHRS, CDR2 YFSETQ. The V and J ends lost 2 bases and 6 bases respectively, with 13 bases between them. The CDR3 length is 14 residues. The CDR3 sequence is CASSLLGRRDTQYF. The CDR3 coding sequence is TGCGCCAGCAGCTTACTAGGACGGCGGGATACGCAGTATTTT.

Only a few counts were recorded for this clone. The V and J genes are TRBV14 and TRBJ1-4; 7 nucleotides agree with TRBD1. Germline V gene sequence: CDR1 SGHDN, CDR2 FVKESK. The CDR3 spans 16 residues. With 1 base clipped from V and 8 bases from J, the junction kept 10 bases outside the gene matches. The CDR3 region has the DNA TGTGCCAGCAGCCAAGTCAAGGGGGCGTCAAGCGAAAAACTGTTTTTT. This sequence encodes CASSQVKGASSEKLFF.

The rearrangement joins TRBV5-6 to TRBJ1-2; maybe TRBD1 (5 bases). Trimming stripped 4 bases from V and 5 bases from J, with 21 bases between. The CDR3 contains 16 residues. The germline V gene has CDR1 SGHDT and CDR2 YYEEEE. The CDR3 loop reads CASSIYPLGAGYGYTF. The CDR3 DNA is TGTGCCAGCAGCATCTACCCCTTAGGGGCAGGGTATGGCTACACCTTC.

As DNA, the CDR3 is TGTGCCAGCAGCCAGGGGGACAGGGCCGACCAGCATTTT. It encodes CASSQGDRADQHF. V is TRBV3-1 (or the pseudogene TRBV3-2) and J is TRBJ1-5, with TRBD1 matching 9 bases. Germline CDR1 reads LGHDT; CDR2 reads YNNKEL (reference sequence). The CDR3 covers 13 residues. V dropped 3 bases and J dropped 12; count of bases not matched to a gene: 6.

V is TRBV28 and J is TRBJ2-5, with TRBD2 identical over 10 bases. V shed 2 bases and J 3 bases; nucleotides not matched to a gene: 6. The CDR3 extends over 16 amino acids. Germline CDR1 and CDR2: MDHEN and SYDVKM. The CDR3 is CASSLGRTSGKETQYF. Written as DNA, the CDR3 is TGTGCCAGCAGTTTAGGGCGGACTAGCGGAAAAGAGACCCAGTACTTC.

V is TRBV6-4 and J is TRBJ2-3; D gene unclear. CDR3 length: 13 amino acids. V was trimmed by 4 bases and J by 5 bases, leaving 10 bases between them. In germline, CDR1 is MRHNA, CDR2 SNTAGT. In DNA form, the CDR3 reads TGTGCCAGCAGTGTGCGAATTCGAGATACGCAGTATTTT. This codes for CASSVRIRDTQYF.